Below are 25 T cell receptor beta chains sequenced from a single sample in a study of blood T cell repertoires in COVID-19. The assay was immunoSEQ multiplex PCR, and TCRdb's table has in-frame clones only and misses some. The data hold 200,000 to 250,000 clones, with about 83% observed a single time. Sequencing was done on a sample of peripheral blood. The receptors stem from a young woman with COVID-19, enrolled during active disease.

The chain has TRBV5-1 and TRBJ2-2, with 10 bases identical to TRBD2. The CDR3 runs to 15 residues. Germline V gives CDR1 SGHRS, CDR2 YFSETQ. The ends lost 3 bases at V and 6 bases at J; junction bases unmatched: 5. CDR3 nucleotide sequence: TGCGCCAGCAGCTCCAGCGGGAGGGCCGCCGGGGAGCTGTTTTTT. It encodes CASSSSGRAAGELFF.

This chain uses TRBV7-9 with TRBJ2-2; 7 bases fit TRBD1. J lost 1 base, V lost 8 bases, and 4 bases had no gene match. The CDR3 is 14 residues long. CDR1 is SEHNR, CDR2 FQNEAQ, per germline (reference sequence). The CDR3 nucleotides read TGTGCCAGCTTTAGGACAGGGAACACCGGGGAGCTGTTTTTT. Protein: CASFRTGNTGELFF.

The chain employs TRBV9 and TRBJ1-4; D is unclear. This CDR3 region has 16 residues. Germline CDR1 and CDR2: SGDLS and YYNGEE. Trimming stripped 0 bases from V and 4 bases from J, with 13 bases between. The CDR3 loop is CASSVDPTGYNEKLFF. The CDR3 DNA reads TGTGCCAGCAGCGTAGACCCAACGGGGTATAATGAAAAACTGTTTTTT.

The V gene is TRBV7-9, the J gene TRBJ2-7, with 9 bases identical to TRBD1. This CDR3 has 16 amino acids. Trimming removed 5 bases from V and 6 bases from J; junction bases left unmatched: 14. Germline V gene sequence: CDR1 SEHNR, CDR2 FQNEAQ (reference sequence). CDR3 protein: CASSPGGDRAWGEQYF. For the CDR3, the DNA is TGTGCCAGCAGCCCCGGCGGGGACAGGGCCTGGGGCGAGCAGTACTTC.

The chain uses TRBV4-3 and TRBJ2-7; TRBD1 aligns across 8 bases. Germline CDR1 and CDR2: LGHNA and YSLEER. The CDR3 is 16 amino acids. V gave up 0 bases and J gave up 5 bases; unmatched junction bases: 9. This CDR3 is CASSQDLTGGLDEQYF. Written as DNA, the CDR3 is TGCGCCAGCAGCCAAGATCTCACAGGGGGTCTCGACGAGCAGTACTTC.

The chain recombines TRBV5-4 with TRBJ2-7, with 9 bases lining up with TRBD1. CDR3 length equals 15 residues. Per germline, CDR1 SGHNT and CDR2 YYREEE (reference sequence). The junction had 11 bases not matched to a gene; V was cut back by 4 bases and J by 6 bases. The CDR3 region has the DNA TGTGCCAGCAGCAACCCGGGACAGGGATCTCCCGAGCAGTACTTC. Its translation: CASSNPGQGSPEQYF.

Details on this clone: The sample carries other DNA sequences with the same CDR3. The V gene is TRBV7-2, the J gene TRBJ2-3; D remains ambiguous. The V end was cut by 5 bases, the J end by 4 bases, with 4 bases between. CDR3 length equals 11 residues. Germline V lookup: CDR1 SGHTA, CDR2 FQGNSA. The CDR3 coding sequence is TGTGCCAGCAGCCTTTCAGATACGCAGTATTTT. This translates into CASSLSDTQYF.

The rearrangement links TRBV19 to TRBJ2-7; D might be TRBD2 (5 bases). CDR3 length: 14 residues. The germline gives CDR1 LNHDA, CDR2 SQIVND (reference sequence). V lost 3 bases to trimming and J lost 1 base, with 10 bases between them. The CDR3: CASSIRGPSYEQYF. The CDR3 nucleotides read TGTGCCAGTAGTATTCGGGGTCCATCCTACGAGCAGTACTTC.

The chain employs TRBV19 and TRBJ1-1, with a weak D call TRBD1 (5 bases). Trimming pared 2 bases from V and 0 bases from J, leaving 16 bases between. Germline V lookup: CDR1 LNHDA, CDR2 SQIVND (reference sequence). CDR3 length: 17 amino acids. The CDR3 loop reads CASSIPFAFRVNTEAFF. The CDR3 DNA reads TGTGCCAGTAGTATACCCTTTGCCTTCAGGGTGAACACTGAAGCTTTCTTT.

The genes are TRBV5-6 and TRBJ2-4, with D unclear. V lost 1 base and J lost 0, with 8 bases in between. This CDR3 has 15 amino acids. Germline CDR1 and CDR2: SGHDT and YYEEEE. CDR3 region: CASSLNSIAKNIQYF. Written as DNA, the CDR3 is TGTGCCAGCAGCTTGAACTCCATAGCCAAAAACATTCAGTACTTC.

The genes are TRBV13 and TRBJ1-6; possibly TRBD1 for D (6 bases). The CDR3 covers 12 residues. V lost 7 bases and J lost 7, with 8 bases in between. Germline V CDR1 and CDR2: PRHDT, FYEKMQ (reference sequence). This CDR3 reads CASTQGNSPLHF. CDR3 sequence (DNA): TGTGCCAGCACGCAGGGGAATTCACCCCTCCACTTT. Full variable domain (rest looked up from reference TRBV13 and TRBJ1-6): AAGVIQSPRHLIKEKRETATLKCYPIPRHDTVYWYQQGPGQDPQFLISFYEKMQSDKGSIPDRFSAQQFSDYHSELNMSSLELGDSALYFCASTQGNSPLHFGNGTRLTVT.

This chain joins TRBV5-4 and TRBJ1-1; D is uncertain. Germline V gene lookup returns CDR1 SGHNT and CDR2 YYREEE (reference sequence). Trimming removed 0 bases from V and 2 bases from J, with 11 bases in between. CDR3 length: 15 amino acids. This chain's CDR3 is CASSLAQRRNTEAFF. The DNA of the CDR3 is TGTGCCAGCAGCTTGGCCCAAAGGAGAAACACTGAAGCTTTCTTT.

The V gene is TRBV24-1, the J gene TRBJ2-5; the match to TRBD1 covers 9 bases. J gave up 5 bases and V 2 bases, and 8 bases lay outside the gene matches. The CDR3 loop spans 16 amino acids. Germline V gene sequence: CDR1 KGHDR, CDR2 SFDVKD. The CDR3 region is CATSDSGTGNGETQYF. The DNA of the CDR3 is TGTGCCACCAGTGATTCCGGGACAGGGAATGGGGAGACCCAGTACTTC.

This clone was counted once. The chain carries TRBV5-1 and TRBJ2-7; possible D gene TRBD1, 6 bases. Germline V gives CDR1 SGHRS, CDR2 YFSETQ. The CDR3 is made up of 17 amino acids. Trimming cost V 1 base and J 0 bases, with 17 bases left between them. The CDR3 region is CASSLFTTGVFSYEQYF. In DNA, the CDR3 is TGCGCCAGCAGCTTGTTTACGACAGGCGTTTTCTCCTACGAGCAGTACTTC.

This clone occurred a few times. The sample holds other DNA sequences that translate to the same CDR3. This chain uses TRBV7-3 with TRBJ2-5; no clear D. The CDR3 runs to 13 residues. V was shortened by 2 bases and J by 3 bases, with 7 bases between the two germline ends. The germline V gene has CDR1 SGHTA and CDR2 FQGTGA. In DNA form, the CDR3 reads TGTGCCAGCAGCTTATCTAGAGAAGAGACCCAGTACTTC. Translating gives CASSLSREETQYF. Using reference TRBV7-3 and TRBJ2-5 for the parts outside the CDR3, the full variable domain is GAGVSQTPSNKVTEKGKYVELRCDPISGHTALYWYRQSLGQGPEFLIYFQGTGAADDSGLPNDRFFAVRPEGSVSTLKIQRTERGDSAVYLCASSLSREETQYFGPGTRLLVL.

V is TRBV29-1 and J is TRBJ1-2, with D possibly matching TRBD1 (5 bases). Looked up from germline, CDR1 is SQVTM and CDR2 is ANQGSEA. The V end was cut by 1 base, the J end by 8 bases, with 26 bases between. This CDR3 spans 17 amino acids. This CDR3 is CSVEAIAGGGFSDGYTF. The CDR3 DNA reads TGCAGCGTTGAAGCAATTGCAGGTGGGGGGTTTTCGGACGGCTACACCTTC.

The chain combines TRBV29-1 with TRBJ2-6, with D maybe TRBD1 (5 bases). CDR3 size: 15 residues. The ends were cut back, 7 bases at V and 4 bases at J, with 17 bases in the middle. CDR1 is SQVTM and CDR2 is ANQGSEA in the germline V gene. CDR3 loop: CSAITGQGGANVLTF. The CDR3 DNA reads TGCAGCGCGATCACCGGCCAGGGCGGGGCCAACGTCCTGACTTTC.

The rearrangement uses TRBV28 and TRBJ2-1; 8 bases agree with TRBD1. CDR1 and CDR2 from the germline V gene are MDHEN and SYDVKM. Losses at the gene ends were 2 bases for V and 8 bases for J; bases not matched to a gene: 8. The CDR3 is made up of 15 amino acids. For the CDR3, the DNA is TGTGCCAGCAGTTTAGGGACAGGCAAGGGAGATGAGCAGTTCTTC. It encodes CASSLGTGKGDEQFF.

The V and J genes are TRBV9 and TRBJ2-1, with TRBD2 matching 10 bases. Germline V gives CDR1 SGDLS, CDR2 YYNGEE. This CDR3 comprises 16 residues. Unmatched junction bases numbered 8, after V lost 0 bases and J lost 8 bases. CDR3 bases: TGTGCCAGCAGCGTAGCCGGAGCGGGGGGGCCCTATGAGCAGTTCTTC. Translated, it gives CASSVAGAGGPYEQFF.

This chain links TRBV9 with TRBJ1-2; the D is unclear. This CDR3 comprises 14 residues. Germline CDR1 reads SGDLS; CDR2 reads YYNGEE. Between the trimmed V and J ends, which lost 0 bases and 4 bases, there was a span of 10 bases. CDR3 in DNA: TGTGCCAGCAGCGTAGGTAGCAGACCCTATGGCTACACCTTC. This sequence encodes CASSVGSRPYGYTF.

CDR3 residues: CASSFPTSGRAHEQYF. CDR3 nucleotide sequence: TGTGCCAGCAGTTTCCCTACTAGCGGGAGAGCCCACGAGCAGTACTTC. This chain connects TRBV5-4 to TRBJ2-7; 11 positions agree with TRBD2. The CDR3 has 16 residues. Trimming cost V 5 bases and J 5 bases; bases outside gene matches: 12. Germline V gene data show CDR1 as SGHNT and CDR2 as YYREEE (reference sequence).

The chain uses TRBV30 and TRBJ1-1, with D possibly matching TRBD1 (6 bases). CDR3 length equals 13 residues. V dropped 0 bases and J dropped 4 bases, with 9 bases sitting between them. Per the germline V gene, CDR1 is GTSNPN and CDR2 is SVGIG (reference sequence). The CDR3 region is CAWSVGGATEAFF. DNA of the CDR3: TGTGCCTGGAGTGTAGGGGGGGCCACTGAAGCTTTCTTT.

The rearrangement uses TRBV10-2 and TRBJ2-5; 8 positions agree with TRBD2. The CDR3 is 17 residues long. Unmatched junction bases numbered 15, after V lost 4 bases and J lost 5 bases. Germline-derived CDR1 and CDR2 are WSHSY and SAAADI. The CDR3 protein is CASSASPGGVLGETQYF. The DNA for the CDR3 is TGCGCCAGCAGTGCCTCCCCGGGGGGGGTTCTTGGGGAGACCCAGTACTTC.

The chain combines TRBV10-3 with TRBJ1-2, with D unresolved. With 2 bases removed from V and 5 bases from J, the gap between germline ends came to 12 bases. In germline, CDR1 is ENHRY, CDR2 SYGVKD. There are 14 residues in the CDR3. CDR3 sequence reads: CAISEGQVGYGYTF. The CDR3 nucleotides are TGTGCCATCAGTGAGGGGCAGGTTGGGTATGGCTACACCTTC.

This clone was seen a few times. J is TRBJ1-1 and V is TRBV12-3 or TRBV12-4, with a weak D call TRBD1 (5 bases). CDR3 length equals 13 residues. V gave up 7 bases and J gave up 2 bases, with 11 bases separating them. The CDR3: CASIQRTNTEAFF. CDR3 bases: TGTGCCAGCATTCAACGGACAAACACTGAAGCTTTCTTT.